The entry below describes one T cell receptor beta chain. Germline CDR1 and CDR2: SGHRS and YFSETQ. This CDR3 region has 16 residues. The germline V and J ends were trimmed by 0 bases and 1 base, with 11 bases remaining between them. Seattle's enrolled individuals joined amid active infection and were then monitored longitudinally. The data originate from a study of blood T cell repertoires in COVID-19. Looking at the study overall: Material from acute and convalescent COVID-19 was sourced from the United States, Italy and Spain. The analysed material was cDNA or gDNA that came from T cells, B-cell-depleted T cells, or PBMCs.

Original analysis: Reference gene primers were amplified, and this amplification served to estimate nucleated cell counts. The data were produced by immunoSEQ multiplex PCR, yet TCRdb's version contains in-frame clones alone and is incomplete. V, J and clone size reflect that table, while D and trimming were determined from the DNA. The sample contains roughly 390,000 clones, more than 75% of which appear only once. The rearrangement links TRBV5-1 to TRBJ2-1, with D possibly matching TRBD2 (6 bases). This TCR was sampled from a woman aged 25 to 39 with COVID-19, enrolled during active disease. Sequenced sample: peripheral blood. This CDR3 is CASSLAWTTSYNEQFF. In nucleotides, the CDR3 is TGCGCCAGCAGCTTGGCCTGGACTACTTCCTACAATGAGCAGTTCTTC.